A single sample gave rise to the 3 T cell receptor beta chains below, sequenced in a study of regulatory T cells in long-lasting Graves disease. Documented time point: newly diagnosed GD, antithyroid drugs for less than 3 months. Preparation of the TCR library used RNA extracted from PBMCs. HTBI primers from iRepertoire and Arm-PCR of CDR3 regions yielded the TCR beta libraries. TCRdb re-called the multiplex PCR reads through MiXCR, storing one row per CDR3 protein. The repertoire holds 250,000 to 400,000 distinct CDR3 sequences, with 15% to 20% as singletons. This material consisted of peripheral blood mononuclear cells (PBMCs), taken at new diagnosis, from a patient treated with antithyroid drugs. Receptors were obtained from a female donor with Graves disease.

This clonotype was seen repeatedly, ten times or more. The gene calls are TRBV28 and TRBJ2-5; 11 bases align to TRBD2. CDR1 is MDHEN and CDR2 is SYDVKM in the germline V gene. CDR3 length equals 18 residues. V was clipped by 1 base and J by 5 bases; unmatched bases: 12. CDR3 DNA: TGTGCCAGCAGTTTATCCTCCGTAGCGGGAGGGTCTTGGGAGACCCAGTACTTC. Protein product: CASSLSSVAGGSWETQYF.

This clonotype has a single count. The chain is built from TRBV27 and TRBJ1-1; weak D call: TRBD1 (6 bases). The germline V gene encodes CDR1 MNHEY and CDR2 SMNVEV (reference sequence). This CDR3 is 12 amino acids long. The ends were cut back, 11 bases at V and 5 bases at J, with 15 bases in the middle. CDR3 region: CALQGPETEAFF. CDR3 coding DNA: TGTGCCCTACAGGGACCGGAGACTGAAGCTTTCTTT.

This clonotype was detected many times. V is TRBV28 and J is TRBJ1-5, with D tentatively TRBD1 (6 bases). This CDR3 contains 14 residues. V lost 5 bases to trimming and J lost 5 bases, with 13 bases between them. Germline loops: CDR1 MDHEN, CDR2 SYDVKM. CDR3 sequence reads: CASSPPGVDQPQHF. The CDR3 nucleotides are TGTGCCAGCAGTCCCCCAGGGGTCGATCAGCCCCAGCATTTT.